This paragraph reports one TCR beta chain. Its antigen remains unknown. CDR1 and CDR2 from the germline V gene are GTSNPN and SVGIG (reference sequence). V was pared by 0 bases and J by 2 bases, with 7 bases between. CDR3 length equals 13 residues. Sequencing used immunoSEQ multiplex PCR; TCRdb keeps in-frame clones, though not all of them. The sample gives about 1,800 clones, approximately 78% of which show up once; more than 15% is in the top ten. This sample is part of a study of hypomethylating agent response in myelodysplastic syndrome. Study-level information: TET2 mutation, the most common, occurred in 5 of 11 patients.

Regarding the study as a whole: Possible novel MDS antigen recognition by shared GLIPH2 clusters needs experimental validation.

The receptor's source is a human donor with myelodysplastic syndrome. The specimen was bone marrow, collected before or after starting hypomethylating agent treatment for myelodysplastic syndrome (not recorded which). The chain is built from TRBV30 and TRBJ1-1; no clear D gene. CDR3 in amino acids: CAWSVQTNTEAFF. CDR3 coding DNA: TGTGCCTGGAGTGTCCAGACTAACACTGAAGCTTTCTTT.